Listed below are T cell receptor beta chains from one sample, sequenced in a study of graft-versus-host responses after intestinal transplantation. This table comes from immunoSEQ multiplex PCR, and its TCRdb copy is limited to in-frame clones, with some not included. The table lists tens of thousands of clones, about 88% of them singletons. Antigen specificity for these receptors is unknown. The sample was unstimulated CD4+ T cells sorted from spleen or lymph node cells, taken before transplant. The source of these receptors is a human donor who was the organ donor for an intestinal transplant. Both conserved end residues are part of each CDR3. A D gene is named only where the DNA matches it firmly. Only some rows state a clone size, as once, few, many or a class for expanded clones.

TRBD1	TRBJ2-7	TRBV7-8	.	TGTGCCAGCAGGGCCGGGACAGGCCCCTACGAGCAGTACTTC	CASRAGTGPYEQYF
.	TRBJ2-7	TRBV20-1	.	TGCAGTGCTACTCCCTACGAGCAGTACTTC	CSATPYEQYF
.	TRBJ2-1	TRBV7-2	.	TGTGCCAGCAGCTACCACCAGGCCAATGAGCAGTTCTTC	CASSYHQANEQFF
.	TRBJ2-3	TRBV6-5	.	TGTGCCAGCAGCCGGAAACGGGGAGATACGCAGTATTTT	CASSRKRGDTQYF
TRBD2	TRBJ2-3	TRBV6-5	.	TGTGCCAGCACTCCTGGGAGGGCGCCGGATACGCAGTATTTT	CASTPGRAPDTQYF
TRBD2	TRBJ2-1	TRBV29-1	.	TGCAGCGTTGCACTAGCGGGAGAGGGTGAGCAGTTCTTC	CSVALAGEGEQFF
.	TRBJ2-2	TRBV19	.	TGTGCCAGTAGTATAGGACAACCGAACACCGGGGAGCTGTTTTTT	CASSIGQPNTGELFF
.	TRBJ2-3	TRBV5-1	.	TGCGCCAGCAGCTTGGGTGAAGCGGGCACAGATACGCAGTATTTT	CASSLGEAGTDTQYF
.	TRBJ2-1	TRBV6-4	once	TGTGCCAGCAGTGAGGACAGCTACACGGCCTACAATGAGCAGTTCTTC	CASSEDSYTAYNEQFF
TRBD1	TRBJ2-3	TRBV13	once	TGTGCCAGCAGCCCGGGACAGGGGACAGATACGCAGTATTTT	CASSPGQGTDTQYF
.	TRBJ1-1	TRBV19	.	TGTGCCAGTAGTATACGGGCAGGGCGGACTGAAGCTTTCTTT	CASSIRAGRTEAFF
.	TRBJ1-2	TRBV9	.	TGTGCCAGCAGCGTAGTCGACACGGGGTATGGCTACACCTTC	CASSVVDTGYGYTF
.	TRBJ2-3	TRBV5-4	.	TGTGCCAGCAGCGGGACAAGGGGATTCACAGATACGCAGTATTTT	CASSGTRGFTDTQYF
TRBD1	TRBJ2-5	TRBV5-1	.	TGCGCCAGCAGCTTGGGGACAGGGGGAGGAGAGACCCAGTACTTC	CASSLGTGGGETQYF
.	TRBJ2-3	TRBV29-1	.	TGCAGCGTTGAAGTGGAGAGAAGCACAGATACGCAGTATTTT	CSVEVERSTDTQYF
TRBD2	TRBJ2-1	TRBV28	.	TGTGCCAGCAGTCCCCGCGTTATAGCGGGAGTTGTCAATGAGCAGTTCTTC	CASSPRVIAGVVNEQFF
.	TRBJ1-4	TRBV6-5	.	TGTGCCAGCAGTTCCCGGGCTAATGAAAAACTGTTTTTT	CASSSRANEKLFF
.	TRBJ2-7	TRBV19	.	TGTGCCAGTAGTATTAACGACAGGTCCTACGAGCAGTACTTC	CASSINDRSYEQYF
TRBD2	TRBJ2-3	TRBV7-3	.	TGTGCCAGCAGCGCGACTAGCGGGAGGCCCTCCCAACAGTATTTT	CASSATSGRPSQQYF
.	TRBJ2-1	TRBV2	.	TGTGCCGGGGGCTGGACCACAGACGATATTTCCAAGTTCTTC	CAGGWTTDDISKFF
TRBD1	TRBJ1-2	TRBV2	.	TGTGCCAGCAGTGAAGGGCAGGGGGCACGCTACACCTTC	CASSEGQGARYTF
TRBD1	TRBJ1-6	TRBV11-2	.	TGTGCCAGCAGCTCCGGGACAGGGCCTCTCCCCCTCCACTTT	CASSSGTGPLPLHF
.	TRBJ2-5	TRBV5-1	.	TGCGCCAGTCGTTACCGGTCCAAGGAGACCCAGTACTTC	CASRYRSKETQYF
.	TRBJ1-1	TRBV30	few	TGTGCCTGGAGGAGTTTAATTTCGGGCACTGAAGCTTTCTTT	CAWRSLISGTEAFF
.	TRBJ2-3	TRBV10-3	.	TGTGCCATCTCCCCCGGTCCTAGCACAGATACGCAGTATTTT	CAISPGPSTDTQYF
TRBD2	TRBJ2-7	TRBV4-2	.	TGTGCCAGCAGCCTCGGGACTAGCGGGGTTCTCCCACGGTACGAGCAGTACTTC	CASSLGTSGVLPRYEQYF
TRBD2	TRBJ2-2	TRBV5-4	.	TGTGCCAGCAGCTTTGTCCAGCGGGGGGTCGCCGGGGAGCTGTTTTTT	CASSFVQRGVAGELFF
TRBD2	TRBJ2-3	TRBV7-3	once	TGTGCCAGCAGCTTATTTCGGACTAGCGGGGGGGGCGACGATACGCAGTATTTT	CASSLFRTSGGGDDTQYF
.	TRBJ2-5	TRBV2	.	TGTGCCAGCAGTGTCCTAACCCAGTACTTC	CASSVLTQYF
TRBD1	TRBJ2-7	TRBV9	.	TGTGCCAGCAGCGTAGAATGGACAGGGTCGAGTGAGCAGTACTTC	CASSVEWTGSSEQYF
.	TRBJ2-3	TRBV27	.	TGTGCCAGCAGACCTGACTCCTGGCGCGCGCAGTATTTT	CASRPDSWRAQYF
.	TRBJ2-7	TRBV6-1	.	TGTGCCAGCAGTGATGGTCCCAGGTACGAGCAGTACTTC	CASSDGPRYEQYF
TRBD1	TRBJ1-2	TRBV30	.	TGTGCCTGGAGTGTTGGGAGGAGGGCAGGGGGAAACTATGGCTACACCTTC	CAWSVGRRAGGNYGYTF
.	TRBJ2-3	TRBV12-1	once	TGTGCCAGCAGCTTTATGATTCAGCGGGACAGCACAGATACGCAGTATTTT	CASSFMIQRDSTDTQYF
.	TRBJ2-5	TRBV5-4	.	TGTGCCAGCAGCCGGGGGGGACAGGGCCAAGAGACCCAGTACTTC	CASSRGGQGQETQYF
TRBD2	TRBJ2-5	TRBV28	.	TGTGCCAGCAGCCCGTTGTCTAGCGGGGGTGAGACCCAGTACTTC	CASSPLSSGGETQYF
.	TRBJ2-5	TRBV19	.	TGTGCCAGTAGTTCTTCCCCTCTCAGGGAGACCCAGTACTTC	CASSSSPLRETQYF
TRBD2	TRBJ2-7	TRBV9	.	TGTGCCAGCAGCCGGACTAGCGGGAGCTCCTACGAGCAGTACTTC	CASSRTSGSSYEQYF
.	TRBJ1-1	TRBV7-3	.	TGTGCCAGCAGCCCACTACAGGGTTTAACTGAAGCTTTCTTT	CASSPLQGLTEAFF
TRBD2	TRBJ2-7	TRBV7-3	.	TGTGCCAGCAGCTTATCCGGGGGGGCCGGAAAGCAGTACTTC	CASSLSGGAGKQYF
.	TRBJ2-1	TRBV15	.	TGTGCCACCAGCAGAGCTCTCGGTGAGCAGTTCTTC	CATSRALGEQFF
.	TRBJ1-2	TRBV28	.	TGTGCCAGCAGTGACAGCTATGGCTACACCTTC	CASSDSYGYTF
.	TRBJ2-3	TRBV11-2	.	TGTGCCAGCAGCTTAGACCAAAGAGCACGCCGGGACTCAGATACGCAGTATTTT	CASSLDQRARRDSDTQYF
.	TRBJ1-5	TRBV7-9	.	TGTGCCAGCACCCAGGGAAGTCAGCCCCAGCATTTT	CASTQGSQPQHF
TRBD2	TRBJ2-5	TRBV7-9	.	TGTGCCAGCAGCCACCCTCTAGCGGGGGCTCCAGAGACCCAGTACTTC	CASSHPLAGAPETQYF
TRBD2	TRBJ2-3	TRBV7-8	.	TGTGCCAGCAGCCTAGGGACTAGCGGAGATACGCAGTATTTT	CASSLGTSGDTQYF
.	TRBJ2-5	TRBV6-5	.	TGTGCCAGCAGTTACTCGAGGGTTCAGCCCGAGACCCAGTACTTC	CASSYSRVQPETQYF
.	TRBJ1-5	TRBV2	.	TGTGCCAGCAGTGAAGACAGGGCCCGCGGGCAGCCCCAGCATTTT	CASSEDRARGQPQHF
.	TRBJ2-7	TRBV28	.	TGTGCCAGCAGTGCAGGGAAGGGAAGGCAGTACTTC	CASSAGKGRQYF
.	TRBJ2-5	TRBV18	once	TGTGCCAGCTCACCCCAGGGAGAGACCCAGTACTTC	CASSPQGETQYF
TRBD2	TRBJ2-7	TRBV6-5	.	TGTGCCAGCAGGCCGGGGGGGCCGGGGTTAAAGCAGTACTTC	CASRPGGPGLKQYF
.	TRBJ2-3	TRBV19	.	TGTGCCAGTAGTATCCCGGGCACAGATACGCAGTATTTT	CASSIPGTDTQYF
.	TRBJ2-2	TRBV11-3	.	TGTGCCAGCAGCTTAGGGGGGGGGCCCTATTACACCGGGGAGCTGTTTTTT	CASSLGGGPYYTGELFF
TRBD2	TRBJ2-2	TRBV6-6	few	TGTGCCACCGCCGTAGCGGGAACGGGGGAGCTGTTTTTT	CATAVAGTGELFF
TRBD1	TRBJ2-1	TRBV28	.	TGTGCCAGCAAGCCCCGGGACAGGGGAGGCAATGAGCAGTTCTTC	CASKPRDRGGNEQFF